This is a list of T cell receptor beta chains from one sample in a study of blood T cell repertoires in COVID-19. Assay: immunoSEQ multiplex PCR; the TCRdb copy retains only in-frame clones and omits some. The table records about 210,000 clones, roughly 94% of them present only once. The sequenced material came from peripheral blood. All receptors derive from a man aged 25 to 45 with acute or convalescent COVID-19. Both conserved end residues are part of each CDR3. The order of the fields is clone size, J gene, V gene, D gene, CDR3 DNA, CDR3 protein. A D gene is named only where the DNA matches it firmly. Size tells how often a clone was seen (once, few, many) or the class of an expanded clone, and some rows leave it out.

size: few; J: TRBJ2-7; V: TRBV6-5; D: TRBD1; DNA: TGTGCCAGCAGTTACTCCCGGGACAGGGTATCCTACGAGCAGTACTTC; CDR3: CASSYSRDRVSYEQYF
size: .; J: TRBJ2-7; V: TRBV28; D: TRBD1; DNA: TGTGCCAGCAGGGGGACAGGGTGGGACGAGCAGTACTTC; CDR3: CASRGTGWDEQYF
size: .; J: TRBJ1-5; V: TRBV4-2; D: TRBD1; DNA: TGTGCCAGCAGTCCGGGACAGGGCAGTTATCAGCCCCAGCATTTT; CDR3: CASSPGQGSYQPQHF
size: .; J: TRBJ1-2; V: TRBV28; D: .; DNA: TGTGCCAGCAGTTACGTTCGGTTGGCGGATGGCTACACCTTC; CDR3: CASSYVRLADGYTF
size: .; J: TRBJ2-7; V: TRBV6-5; D: .; DNA: TGTGCCACCCTCTCCCCGGGTCTGAGCGAGCAGTACTTC; CDR3: CATLSPGLSEQYF
size: .; J: TRBJ1-2; V: TRBV27; D: .; DNA: TGTGCCAGCAGACCGGGACACCGGGGTCATGGCTACACCTTC; CDR3: CASRPGHRGHGYTF
size: .; J: TRBJ2-3; V: TRBV18; D: .; DNA: TGTGCCAGCTCGGCTACAGGGTTTCCAGATACGCAGTATTTT; CDR3: CASSATGFPDTQYF
size: .; J: TRBJ2-2; V: TRBV3-1/TRBV3-2; D: TRBD1; DNA: TGTGCCAGCAGCCGCGTAGGGACAGGGAACAGGGGGGAGCTGTTTTTT; CDR3: CASSRVGTGNRGELFF
size: .; J: TRBJ1-2; V: TRBV19; D: .; DNA: TGTGCCAGTAGTAGGCAGGGTAATGCTGGCTACACCTTC; CDR3: CASSRQGNAGYTF
size: once; J: TRBJ1-6; V: TRBV27; D: .; DNA: TGTGCCAGCAGTTTTAAGGGGCATGGCTATAATTCACCCCTCCACTTT; CDR3: CASSFKGHGYNSPLHF
size: .; J: TRBJ1-6; V: TRBV30; D: .; DNA: TGTGCCTGGAGCCGTGAGGGAAATTCACCCCTCCACTTT; CDR3: CAWSREGNSPLHF
size: .; J: TRBJ2-7; V: TRBV7-2; D: TRBD2; DNA: TGTGCCAGCAGCTTACCCAGGACTAGCGGGACCTACGAGCAGTACTTC; CDR3: CASSLPRTSGTYEQYF
size: .; J: TRBJ1-1; V: TRBV5-4; D: .; DNA: TGTGCCAGCAGCTTCAAAGTCCGGGGATGGGGGAACACTGAAGCTTTCTTT; CDR3: CASSFKVRGWGNTEAFF
size: .; J: TRBJ2-1; V: TRBV14; D: .; DNA: TGTGCCAGCAGCCACCGCACAGGTTACAATGAGCAGTTCTTC; CDR3: CASSHRTGYNEQFF
size: .; J: TRBJ2-5; V: TRBV10-3; D: .; DNA: TGTGCCATCCGGGGAGGCGGGGCTCCAGAGACCCAGTACTTC; CDR3: CAIRGGGAPETQYF
size: .; J: TRBJ2-5; V: TRBV4-2; D: .; DNA: TGTGCCAGCAGCCAAGGACAGGATGTGAAGACCCAGTACTTC; CDR3: CASSQGQDVKTQYF
size: .; J: TRBJ1-1; V: TRBV4-1; D: TRBD1; DNA: TGCGCCAGCAGCCAAGTTGGGACAGTTGAAGCTTTCTTT; CDR3: CASSQVGTVEAFF
size: .; J: TRBJ2-1; V: TRBV7-9; D: TRBD2; DNA: TGTGCCAGCAGGAGCGGGAGAGACAATGAGCAGTTCTTC; CDR3: CASRSGRDNEQFF
size: .; J: TRBJ1-5; V: TRBV7-2; D: .; DNA: TGTGCCAGCAGCTTTGGAGAGCAGCCCCAGCATTTT; CDR3: CASSFGEQPQHF
size: .; J: TRBJ1-5; V: TRBV7-4; D: .; DNA: TGTGCCACCACTGGCCCAGGCTTCAATCAGCCCCAGCATTTT; CDR3: CATTGPGFNQPQHF
size: .; J: TRBJ2-1; V: TRBV28; D: .; DNA: TGTGCCAGCAGTTCCGGCTACACGCAGGGTTACAATGAGCAGTTCTTC; CDR3: CASSSGYTQGYNEQFF
size: .; J: TRBJ2-3; V: TRBV18; D: TRBD2; DNA: TGTGCCAGCTCTGCTAGCGGACGCTATAATTATACGCAGTATTTT; CDR3: CASSASGRYNYTQYF
size: .; J: TRBJ2-1; V: TRBV29-1; D: .; DNA: TGCAGCATAAAGCACGTGGATGAGCAGTTCTTC; CDR3: CSIKHVDEQFF
size: once; J: TRBJ2-7; V: TRBV7-2; D: .; DNA: TGTGCCAGCAGCATTCATCGCGGCGAGCAGTACTTC; CDR3: CASSIHRGEQYF
size: .; J: TRBJ2-3; V: TRBV30; D: TRBD1; DNA: TGTGCCTGGGACAGGGATCCGCAGTATTTT; CDR3: CAWDRDPQYF
size: .; J: TRBJ1-4; V: TRBV11-2; D: .; DNA: TGTGCCAGCAGCCAAACCCAGGGGAATGAAAAACTGTTTTTT; CDR3: CASSQTQGNEKLFF
size: .; J: TRBJ1-2; V: TRBV13; D: .; DNA: TGTGCCAGCAGCCGCAGGGGCCGATCTTCTGGCTATGGCTACACCTTC; CDR3: CASSRRGRSSGYGYTF
size: .; J: TRBJ1-6; V: TRBV28; D: .; DNA: TGTGCCAGCAGTTTTCCAGTAGTCCGGGGATCAGACTCCTATAATTCACCCCTCCACTTT; CDR3: CASSFPVVRGSDSYNSPLHF
size: .; J: TRBJ2-7; V: TRBV5-8; D: .; DNA: TGTGCCAGCAGCTTGTCCGGCAGGTTGAGCTCCTACGAGCAGTACTTC; CDR3: CASSLSGRLSSYEQYF
size: .; J: TRBJ1-6; V: TRBV18; D: .; DNA: TGTGCCAGCTCACCGGGACTTAATTCACCCCTCCACTTT; CDR3: CASSPGLNSPLHF
size: .; J: TRBJ2-5; V: TRBV7-2; D: TRBD2; DNA: TGTGCCAGCATCCAACTAGCGGGAGTAGGAGAGACCCAGTACTTC; CDR3: CASIQLAGVGETQYF
size: .; J: TRBJ1-3; V: TRBV3-1/TRBV3-2; D: .; DNA: TGTGCCAGCAGCCAAATGGCATCCGCCGGAAACACCATATATTTT; CDR3: CASSQMASAGNTIYF
size: .; J: TRBJ1-3; V: TRBV4-1; D: TRBD1; DNA: TGCGCCAGCAGCCGAGACCCGGGACAGGGCTCTGGAAACACCATATATTTT; CDR3: CASSRDPGQGSGNTIYF
size: .; J: TRBJ1-5; V: TRBV30; D: TRBD1; DNA: TGTGCCTGGAGTGTAAGGTCAGGGGGAGGCAATCAGCCCCAGCATTTT; CDR3: CAWSVRSGGGNQPQHF
size: .; J: TRBJ1-2; V: TRBV5-1; D: .; DNA: TGCGCCAGCAGCGTGGAGCCCGGGGGGAGTAGTGGCTACACCTTC; CDR3: CASSVEPGGSSGYTF
size: .; J: TRBJ2-7; V: TRBV5-4; D: TRBD1; DNA: TGTGCCAGCAGCTTGGGGGGACAGGGGATCTACGAGCAGTACTTC; CDR3: CASSLGGQGIYEQYF
size: .; J: TRBJ2-3; V: TRBV28; D: TRBD2; DNA: TGTGCCAGCAGTTCCGGAAGGACTAGCTCAGATACGCAGTATTTT; CDR3: CASSSGRTSSDTQYF
size: .; J: TRBJ2-7; V: TRBV5-1; D: TRBD1; DNA: TGCGCCAGCAGCCGGACGGGGACAGGGGCCTCCTACGAGCAGTACTTC; CDR3: CASSRTGTGASYEQYF
size: .; J: TRBJ2-7; V: TRBV19; D: .; DNA: TGTGCCAGTAGTATACAGGGTTCCTACGAGCAGTACTTC; CDR3: CASSIQGSYEQYF
size: .; J: TRBJ1-1; V: TRBV5-1; D: .; DNA: TGCGCCAGCAGCTTGCGGGAGGGGCAGGGCACTGAAGCTTTCTTT; CDR3: CASSLREGQGTEAFF
size: once; J: TRBJ2-5; V: TRBV29-1; D: TRBD1; DNA: TGCAGCGTTTCCGGGACAGGGGATTCTGAGACCCAGTACTTC; CDR3: CSVSGTGDSETQYF
size: .; J: TRBJ2-1; V: TRBV20-1; D: .; DNA: TGCAGTGCTAGTTTCTCAGGGTTTGGCAATGAGCAGTTCTTC; CDR3: CSASFSGFGNEQFF
size: .; J: TRBJ2-3; V: TRBV7-8; D: .; DNA: TGTGCCAGCAGTCGACAGGACACAGATACGCAGTATTTT; CDR3: CASSRQDTDTQYF
size: .; J: TRBJ1-2; V: TRBV7-9; D: TRBD1; DNA: TGTGCCAGCAGCCAACATGGGACAGGCTATGGCTACACCTTC; CDR3: CASSQHGTGYGYTF
size: .; J: TRBJ2-7; V: TRBV19; D: .; DNA: TGTGCCAGTAGTATAGGACAGGGGAGGGCCTACGAGCAGTACTTC; CDR3: CASSIGQGRAYEQYF